This T cell receptor beta chain emerged from a study of monozygotic twins with inflammatory bowel disease. Incorporation of UMIs carrying a 6-nucleotide sample barcode was performed by template switching. TCRdb re-called the 5' RACE reads; one entry per CDR3 protein, DNA not given. This table holds hundreds of thousands of distinct CDR3 sequences. The germline CDR1 and CDR2 sequences are MNHEY and SVGAGI. The CDR3 is made up of 17 amino acids. Sequencing was performed on blood. This TCR came from a human donor with ulcerative colitis or Crohn's disease, or a healthy co-twin of an affected twin (not recorded which). The chain combines TRBV6-5 with TRBJ2-5; TCRdb lists TRBD1, though no DNA is available to test this call. This CDR3 is CASSDSGTGRYAETQYF.